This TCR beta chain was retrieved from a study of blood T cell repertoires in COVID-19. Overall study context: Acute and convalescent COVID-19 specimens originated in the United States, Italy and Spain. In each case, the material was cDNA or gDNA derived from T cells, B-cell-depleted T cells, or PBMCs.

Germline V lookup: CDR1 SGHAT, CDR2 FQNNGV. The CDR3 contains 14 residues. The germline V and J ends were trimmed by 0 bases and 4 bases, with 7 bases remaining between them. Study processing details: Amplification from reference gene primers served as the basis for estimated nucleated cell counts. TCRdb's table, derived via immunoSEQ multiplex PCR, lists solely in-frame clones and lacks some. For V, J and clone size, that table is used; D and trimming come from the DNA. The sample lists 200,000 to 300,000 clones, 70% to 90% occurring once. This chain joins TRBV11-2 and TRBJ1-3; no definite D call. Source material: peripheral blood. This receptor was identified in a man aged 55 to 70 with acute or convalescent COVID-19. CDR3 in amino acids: CASSLEFRGNTIYF. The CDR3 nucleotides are TGTGCCAGCAGCTTAGAGTTTCGGGGAAACACCATATATTTT. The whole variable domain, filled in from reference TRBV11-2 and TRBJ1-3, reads EAGVAQSPRYKIIEKRQSVAFWCNPISGHATLYWYQQILGQGPKLLIQFQNNGVVDDSQLPKDRFSAERLKGVDSTLKIQPAKLEDSAVYLCASSLEFRGNTIYFGEGSWLTVV.